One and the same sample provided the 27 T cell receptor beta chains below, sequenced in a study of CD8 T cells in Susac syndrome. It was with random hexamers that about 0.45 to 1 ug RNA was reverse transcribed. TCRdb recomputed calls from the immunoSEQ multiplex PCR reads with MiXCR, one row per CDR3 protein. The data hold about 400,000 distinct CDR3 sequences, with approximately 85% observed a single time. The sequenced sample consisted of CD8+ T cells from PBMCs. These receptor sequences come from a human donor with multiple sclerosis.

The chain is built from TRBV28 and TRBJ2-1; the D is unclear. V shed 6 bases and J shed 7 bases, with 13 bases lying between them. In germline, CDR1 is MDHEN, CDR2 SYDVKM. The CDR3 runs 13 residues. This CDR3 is CASSPPLMNEQFF. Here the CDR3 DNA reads TGTGCCAGCAGCCCCCCCTTAATGAATGAGCAGTTCTTC.

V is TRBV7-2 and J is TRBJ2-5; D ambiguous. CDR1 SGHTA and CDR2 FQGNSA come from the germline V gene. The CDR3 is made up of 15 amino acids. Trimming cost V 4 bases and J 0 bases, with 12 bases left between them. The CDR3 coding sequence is TGTGCCAGCAGCTCTTTCGAGTGGAACCAAGAGACCCAGTACTTC. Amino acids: CASSSFEWNQETQYF.

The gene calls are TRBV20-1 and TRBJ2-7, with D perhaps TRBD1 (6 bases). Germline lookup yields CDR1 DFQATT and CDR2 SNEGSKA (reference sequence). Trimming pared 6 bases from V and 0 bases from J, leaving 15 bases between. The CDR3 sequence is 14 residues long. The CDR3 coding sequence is TGCAGTGCCAACTCGAACAGGGACTCCTACGAGCAGTACTTC. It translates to CSANSNRDSYEQYF.

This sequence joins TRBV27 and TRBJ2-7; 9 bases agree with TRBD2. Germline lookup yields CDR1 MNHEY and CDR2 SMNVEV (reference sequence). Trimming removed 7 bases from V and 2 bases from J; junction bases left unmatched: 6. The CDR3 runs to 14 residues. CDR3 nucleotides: TGTGCCAGCAAGGTGACTAGCGGTCCCTACGAGCAGTACTTC. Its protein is CASKVTSGPYEQYF.

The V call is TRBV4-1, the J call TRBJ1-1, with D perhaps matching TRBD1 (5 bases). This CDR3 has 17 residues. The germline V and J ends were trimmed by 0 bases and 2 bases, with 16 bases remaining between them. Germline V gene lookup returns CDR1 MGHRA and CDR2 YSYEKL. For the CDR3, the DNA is TGCGCCAGCAGCCAAGAAAGTTTCGGCCAGGGTAACACTGAAGCTTTCTTT. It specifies CASSQESFGQGNTEAFF.

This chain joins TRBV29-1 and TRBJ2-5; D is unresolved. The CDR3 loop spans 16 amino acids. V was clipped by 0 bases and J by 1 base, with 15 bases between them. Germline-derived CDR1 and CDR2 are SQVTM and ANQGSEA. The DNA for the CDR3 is TGCAGCGTTGAAGATCCTGGCAGGTCAGGCCAAGAGACCCAGTACTTC. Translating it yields CSVEDPGRSGQETQYF.

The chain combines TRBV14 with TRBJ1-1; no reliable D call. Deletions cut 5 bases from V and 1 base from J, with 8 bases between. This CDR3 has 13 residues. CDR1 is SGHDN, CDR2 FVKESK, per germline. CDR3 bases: TGTGCCAGCAGCGACGAACGGAACACTGAAGCTTTCTTT. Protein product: CASSDERNTEAFF.

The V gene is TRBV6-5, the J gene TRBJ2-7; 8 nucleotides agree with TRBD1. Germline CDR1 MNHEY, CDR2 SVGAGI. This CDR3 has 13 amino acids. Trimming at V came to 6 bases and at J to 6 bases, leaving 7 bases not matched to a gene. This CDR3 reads CASRGDRPGEQYF. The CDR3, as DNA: TGTGCCAGCAGGGGGGACAGGCCGGGCGAGCAGTACTTC.

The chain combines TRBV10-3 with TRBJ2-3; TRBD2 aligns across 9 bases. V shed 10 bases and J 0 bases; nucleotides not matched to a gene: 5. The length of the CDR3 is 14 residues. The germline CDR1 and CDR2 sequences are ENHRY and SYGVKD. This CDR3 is CATLSGGSTDTQYF. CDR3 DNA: TGTGCCACCCTTAGCGGGGGTAGCACAGATACGCAGTATTTT.

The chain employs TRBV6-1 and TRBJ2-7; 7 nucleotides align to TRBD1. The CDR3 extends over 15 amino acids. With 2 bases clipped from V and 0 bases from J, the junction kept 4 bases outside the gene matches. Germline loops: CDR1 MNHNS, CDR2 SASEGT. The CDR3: CASSELGQLSYEQYF. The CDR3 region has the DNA TGTGCCAGCAGTGAATTGGGACAGCTCTCCTACGAGCAGTACTTC.

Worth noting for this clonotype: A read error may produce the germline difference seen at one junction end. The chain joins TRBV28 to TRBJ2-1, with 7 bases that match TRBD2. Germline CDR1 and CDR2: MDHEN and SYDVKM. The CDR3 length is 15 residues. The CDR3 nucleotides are TGTACCAGCAGTTTCAAGGGCGGGAGAGACAATGAGCAGTTCTTC. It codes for CTSSFKGGRDNEQFF.

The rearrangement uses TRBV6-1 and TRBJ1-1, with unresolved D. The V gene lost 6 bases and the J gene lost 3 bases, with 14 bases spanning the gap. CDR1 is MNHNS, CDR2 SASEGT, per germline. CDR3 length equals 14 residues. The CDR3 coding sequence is TGTGCCAGCAGACCCCCGGTAGAGTACACTGAAGCTTTCTTT. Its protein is CASRPPVEYTEAFF.

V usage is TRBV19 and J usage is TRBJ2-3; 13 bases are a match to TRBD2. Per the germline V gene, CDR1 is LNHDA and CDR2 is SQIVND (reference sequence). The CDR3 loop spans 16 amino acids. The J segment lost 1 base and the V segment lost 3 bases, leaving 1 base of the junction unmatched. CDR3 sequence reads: CASSIGTSGGTDTQYF. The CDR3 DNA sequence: TGTGCCAGTAGTATCGGGACTAGCGGGGGCACAGATACGCAGTATTTT.

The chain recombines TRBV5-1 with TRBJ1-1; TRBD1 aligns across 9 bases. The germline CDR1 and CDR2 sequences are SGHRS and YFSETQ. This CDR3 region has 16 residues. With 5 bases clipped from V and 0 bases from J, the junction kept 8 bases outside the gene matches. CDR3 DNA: TGCGCCAGCAGACCCGGGGACAGGGAGCTGAACACTGAAGCTTTCTTT. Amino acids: CASRPGDRELNTEAFF.

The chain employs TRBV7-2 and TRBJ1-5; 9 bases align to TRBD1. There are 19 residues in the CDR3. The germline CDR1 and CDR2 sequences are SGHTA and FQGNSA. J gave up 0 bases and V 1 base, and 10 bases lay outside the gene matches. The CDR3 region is CASSLGGDREEYSNQPQHF. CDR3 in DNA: TGTGCCAGCAGCTTAGGAGGGGACAGGGAGGAGTATAGCAATCAGCCCCAGCATTTT.

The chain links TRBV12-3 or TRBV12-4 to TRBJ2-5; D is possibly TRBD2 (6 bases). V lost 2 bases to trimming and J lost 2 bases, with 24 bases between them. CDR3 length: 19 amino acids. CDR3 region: CASSLIRFGGTYSQETQYF. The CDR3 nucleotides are TGTGCCAGCAGTTTAATTCGATTTGGCGGGACGTACTCACAAGAGACCCAGTACTTC.

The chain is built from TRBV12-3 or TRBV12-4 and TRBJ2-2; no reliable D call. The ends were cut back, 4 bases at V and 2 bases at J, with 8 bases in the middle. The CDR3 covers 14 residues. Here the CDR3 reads CASSSPENTGELFF. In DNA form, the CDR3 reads TGTGCCAGCAGTTCCCCAGAAAACACCGGGGAGCTGTTTTTT.

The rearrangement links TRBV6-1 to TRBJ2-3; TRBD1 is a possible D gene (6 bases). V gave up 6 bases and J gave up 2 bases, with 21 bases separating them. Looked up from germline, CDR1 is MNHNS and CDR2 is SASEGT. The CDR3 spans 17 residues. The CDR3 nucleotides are TGTGCCAGCAGCTCGCGGACAGATCCATTTAACACAGATACGCAGTATTTT. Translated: CASSSRTDPFNTDTQYF.

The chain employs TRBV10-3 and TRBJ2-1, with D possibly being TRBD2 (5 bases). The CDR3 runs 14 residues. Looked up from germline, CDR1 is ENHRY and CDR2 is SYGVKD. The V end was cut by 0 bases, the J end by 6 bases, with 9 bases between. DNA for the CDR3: TGTGCCATCAGTGAGTCGATTAGCGTCAATGAGCAGTTCTTC. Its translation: CAISESISVNEQFF.

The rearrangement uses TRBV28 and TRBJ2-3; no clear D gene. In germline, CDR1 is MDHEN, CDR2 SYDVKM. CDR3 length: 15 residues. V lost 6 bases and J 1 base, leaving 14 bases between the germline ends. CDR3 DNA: TGTGCCAGCAGACCCGGCAAGTCCCGCACAGATACGCAGTATTTT. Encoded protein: CASRPGKSRTDTQYF.

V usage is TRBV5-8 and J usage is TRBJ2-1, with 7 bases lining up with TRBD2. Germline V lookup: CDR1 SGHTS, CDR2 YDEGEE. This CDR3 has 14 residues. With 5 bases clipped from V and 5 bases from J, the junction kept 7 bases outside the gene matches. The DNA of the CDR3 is TGTGCCAGCAGAGGCGGGAGCCCCCACAATGAGCAGTTCTTC. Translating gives CASRGGSPHNEQFF.

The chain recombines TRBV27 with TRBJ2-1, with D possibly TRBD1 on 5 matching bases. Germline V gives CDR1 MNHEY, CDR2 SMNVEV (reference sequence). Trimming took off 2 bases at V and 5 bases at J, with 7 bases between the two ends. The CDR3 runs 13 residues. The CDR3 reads CASSLGHNNEQFF. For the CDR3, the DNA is TGTGCCAGCAGTTTAGGACACAACAATGAGCAGTTCTTC.

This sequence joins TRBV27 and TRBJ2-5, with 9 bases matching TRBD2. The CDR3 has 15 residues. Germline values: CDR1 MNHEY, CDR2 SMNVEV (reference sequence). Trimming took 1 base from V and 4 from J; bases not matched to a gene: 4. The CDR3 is CASSLLASGTETQYF. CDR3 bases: TGTGCCAGCAGTTTATTGGCTAGCGGGACAGAGACCCAGTACTTC.

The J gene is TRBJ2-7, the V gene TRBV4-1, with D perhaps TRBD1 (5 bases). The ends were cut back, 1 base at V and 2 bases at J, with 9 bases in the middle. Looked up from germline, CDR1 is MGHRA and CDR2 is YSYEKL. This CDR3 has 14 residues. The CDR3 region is CASSQVGATYEQYF. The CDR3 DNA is TGCGCCAGCAGCCAAGTAGGGGCCACCTACGAGCAGTACTTC.

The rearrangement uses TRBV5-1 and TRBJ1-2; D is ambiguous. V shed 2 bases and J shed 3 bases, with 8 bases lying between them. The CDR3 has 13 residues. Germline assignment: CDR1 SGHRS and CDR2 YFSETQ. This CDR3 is CASSFEGDYGYTF. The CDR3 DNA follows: TGCGCCAGCAGCTTCGAGGGAGACTATGGCTACACCTTC. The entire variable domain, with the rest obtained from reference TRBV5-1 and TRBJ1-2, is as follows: KAGVTQTPRYLIKTRGQQVTLSCSPISGHRSVSWYQQTPGQGLQFLFEYFSETQRNKGNFPGRFSGRQFSNSRSEMNVSTLELGDSALYLCASSFEGDYGYTFGSGTRLTVV.

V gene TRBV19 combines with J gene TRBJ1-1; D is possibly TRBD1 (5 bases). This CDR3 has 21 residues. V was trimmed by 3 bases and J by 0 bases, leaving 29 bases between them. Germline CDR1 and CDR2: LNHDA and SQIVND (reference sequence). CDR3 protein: CASSMIFQPRDSNIMNTEAFF. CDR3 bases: TGTGCCAGTAGTATGATTTTTCAACCACGGGACTCGAACATCATGAACACTGAAGCTTTCTTT.

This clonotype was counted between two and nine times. The CDR3 DNA reads TGTGCCAGCAGTTACACGACAGCGAACACTGAAGCTTTCTTT. Its protein product is CASSYTTANTEAFF. The J gene is TRBJ1-1, the V gene TRBV6-5, with D possibly matching TRBD1 (5 bases). This CDR3 region has 14 residues. CDR1 MNHEY and CDR2 SVGAGI come from the germline V gene. Trimming stripped 2 bases from V and 1 base from J, with 8 bases between.